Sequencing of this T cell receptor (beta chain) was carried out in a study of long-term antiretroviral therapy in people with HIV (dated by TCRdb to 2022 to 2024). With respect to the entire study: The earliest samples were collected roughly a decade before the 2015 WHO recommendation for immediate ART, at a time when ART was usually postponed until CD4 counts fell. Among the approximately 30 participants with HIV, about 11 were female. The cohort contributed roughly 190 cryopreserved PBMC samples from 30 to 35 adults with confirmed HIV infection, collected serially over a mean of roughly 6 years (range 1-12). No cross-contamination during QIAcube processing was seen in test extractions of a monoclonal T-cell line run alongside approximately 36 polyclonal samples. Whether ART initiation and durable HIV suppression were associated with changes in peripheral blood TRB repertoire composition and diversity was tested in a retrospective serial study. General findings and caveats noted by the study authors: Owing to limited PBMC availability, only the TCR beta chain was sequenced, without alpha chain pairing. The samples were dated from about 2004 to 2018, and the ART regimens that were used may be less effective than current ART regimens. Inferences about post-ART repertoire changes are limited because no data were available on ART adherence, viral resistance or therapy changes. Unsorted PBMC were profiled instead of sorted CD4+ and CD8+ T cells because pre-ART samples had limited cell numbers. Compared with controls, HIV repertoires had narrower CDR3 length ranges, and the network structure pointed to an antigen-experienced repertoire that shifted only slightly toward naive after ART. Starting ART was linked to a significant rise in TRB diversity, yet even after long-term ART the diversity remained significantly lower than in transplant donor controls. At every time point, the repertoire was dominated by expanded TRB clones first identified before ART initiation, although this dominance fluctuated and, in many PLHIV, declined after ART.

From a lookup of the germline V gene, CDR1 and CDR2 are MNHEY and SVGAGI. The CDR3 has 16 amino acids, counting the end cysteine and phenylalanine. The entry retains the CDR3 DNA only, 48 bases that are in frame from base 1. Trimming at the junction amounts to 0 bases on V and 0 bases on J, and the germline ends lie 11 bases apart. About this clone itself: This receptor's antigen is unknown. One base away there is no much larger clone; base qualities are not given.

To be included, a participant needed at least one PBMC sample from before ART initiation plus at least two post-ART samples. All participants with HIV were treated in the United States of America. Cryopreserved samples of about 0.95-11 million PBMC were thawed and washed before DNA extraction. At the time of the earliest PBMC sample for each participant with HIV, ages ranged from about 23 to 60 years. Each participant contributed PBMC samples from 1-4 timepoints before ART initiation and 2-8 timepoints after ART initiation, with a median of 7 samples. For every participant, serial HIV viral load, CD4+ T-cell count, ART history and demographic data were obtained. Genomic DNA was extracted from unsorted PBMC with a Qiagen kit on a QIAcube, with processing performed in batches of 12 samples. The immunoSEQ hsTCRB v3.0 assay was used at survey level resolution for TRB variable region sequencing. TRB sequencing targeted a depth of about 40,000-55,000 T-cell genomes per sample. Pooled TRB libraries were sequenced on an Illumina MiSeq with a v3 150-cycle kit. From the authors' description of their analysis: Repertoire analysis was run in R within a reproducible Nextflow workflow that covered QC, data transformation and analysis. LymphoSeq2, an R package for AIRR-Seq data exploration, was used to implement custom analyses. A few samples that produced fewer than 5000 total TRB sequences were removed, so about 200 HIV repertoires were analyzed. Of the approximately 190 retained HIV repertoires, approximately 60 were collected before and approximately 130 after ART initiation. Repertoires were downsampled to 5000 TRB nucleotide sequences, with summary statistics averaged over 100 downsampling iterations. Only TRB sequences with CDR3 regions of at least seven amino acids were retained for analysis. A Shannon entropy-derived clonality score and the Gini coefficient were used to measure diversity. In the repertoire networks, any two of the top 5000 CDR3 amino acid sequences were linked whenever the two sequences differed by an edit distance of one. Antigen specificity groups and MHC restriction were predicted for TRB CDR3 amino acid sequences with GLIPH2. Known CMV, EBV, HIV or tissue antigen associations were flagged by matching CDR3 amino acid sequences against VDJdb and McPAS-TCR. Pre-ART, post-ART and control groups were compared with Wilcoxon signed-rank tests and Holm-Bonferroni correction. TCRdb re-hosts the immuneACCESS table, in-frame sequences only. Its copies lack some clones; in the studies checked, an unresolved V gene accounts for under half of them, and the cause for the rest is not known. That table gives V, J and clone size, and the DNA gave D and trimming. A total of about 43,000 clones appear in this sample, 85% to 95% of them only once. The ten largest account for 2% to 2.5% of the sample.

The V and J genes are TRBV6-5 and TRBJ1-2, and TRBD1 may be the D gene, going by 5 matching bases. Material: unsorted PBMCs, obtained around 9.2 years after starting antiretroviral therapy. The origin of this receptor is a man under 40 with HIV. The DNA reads TGTGCCAGCAGTTACTCTTCGGGGCAAACTAACTATGGCTACACCTTC. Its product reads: CASSYSSGQTNYGYTF.